This T cell receptor (beta chain) was sequenced in a study of blood T cell repertoires in COVID-19. As for the study in general: Donors in the United States, Italy and Spain gave samples during acute or convalescent COVID-19.

Authors' analysis steps: For nucleated cells, counts were estimated from reference gene primer amplification. The table came from immunoSEQ multiplex PCR; TCRdb's copy has only in-frame clones and leaves some out. That table is the source of V, J and clone size, and D and trimming were worked out from the DNA. The sample lists 98,000 or so clones, 84% seen once, with 20% to 30% in the top ten. The sequenced sample consisted of peripheral blood. This receptor was obtained from a man in his 60s with acute or convalescent COVID-19.

The CDR3 loop reads CASSMRPWGGNTIYF. The CDR3 DNA is TGTGCCAGTAGTATGCGACCTTGGGGCGGAAACACCATATATTTT. This sequence joins TRBV19 and TRBJ1-3; the D gene is possibly TRBD1 (5 bases). The CDR3 covers 15 residues. Germline V gene data show CDR1 as LNHDA and CDR2 as SQIVND (reference sequence). V dropped 3 bases and J dropped 4 bases, with 13 bases sitting between them. Full variable domain (rest looked up from reference TRBV19 and TRBJ1-3): DGGITQSPKYLFRKEGQNVTLSCEQNLNHDAMYWYRQDPGQGLRLIYYSQIVNDFQKGDIAEGYSVSREKKESFPLTVTSAQKNPTAFYLCASSMRPWGGNTIYFGEGSWLTVV.